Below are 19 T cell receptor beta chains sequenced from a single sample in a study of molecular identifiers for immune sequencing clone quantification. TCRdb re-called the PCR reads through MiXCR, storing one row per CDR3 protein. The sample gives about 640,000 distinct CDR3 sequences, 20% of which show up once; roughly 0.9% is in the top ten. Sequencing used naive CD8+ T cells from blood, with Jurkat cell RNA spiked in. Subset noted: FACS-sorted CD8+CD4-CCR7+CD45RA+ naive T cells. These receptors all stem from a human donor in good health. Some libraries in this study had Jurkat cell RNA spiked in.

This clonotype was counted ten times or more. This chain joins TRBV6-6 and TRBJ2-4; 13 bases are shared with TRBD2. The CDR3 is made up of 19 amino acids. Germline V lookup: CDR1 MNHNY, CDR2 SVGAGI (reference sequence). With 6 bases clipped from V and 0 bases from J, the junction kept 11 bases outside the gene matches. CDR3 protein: CASSPTGLAGVVAKNIQYF. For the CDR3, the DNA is TGTGCCAGCAGCCCAACCGGACTAGCGGGGGTCGTAGCCAAAAACATTCAGTACTTC.

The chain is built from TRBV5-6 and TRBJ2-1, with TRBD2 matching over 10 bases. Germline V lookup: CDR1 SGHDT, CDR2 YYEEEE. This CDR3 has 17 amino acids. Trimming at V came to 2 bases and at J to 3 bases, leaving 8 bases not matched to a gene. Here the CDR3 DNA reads TGTGCCAGCAGCTTAGGGCTAGCGGGGGTTCTCTACAATGAGCAGTTCTTC. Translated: CASSLGLAGVLYNEQFF.

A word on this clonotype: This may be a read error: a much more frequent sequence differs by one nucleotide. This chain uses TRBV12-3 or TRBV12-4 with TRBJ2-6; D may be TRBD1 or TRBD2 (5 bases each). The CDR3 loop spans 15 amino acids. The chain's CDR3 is CASSLEDSGANALTF. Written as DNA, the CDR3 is TGTGCCAGCAGTTTAGAGGACTCTGGGGCCAACGCCCTGACTTTC.

The chain's CDR3 is CASGESYEQFF. CDR3 DNA: TGCGCCAGCGGGGAAAGTTACGAGCAGTTCTTC. This chain joins TRBV5-1 and TRBJ2-1; D remains ambiguous. The germline V and J ends were trimmed by 7 bases and 10 bases, with 12 bases remaining between them. This CDR3 is 11 amino acids long. Per the germline V gene, CDR1 is SGHRS and CDR2 is YFSETQ.

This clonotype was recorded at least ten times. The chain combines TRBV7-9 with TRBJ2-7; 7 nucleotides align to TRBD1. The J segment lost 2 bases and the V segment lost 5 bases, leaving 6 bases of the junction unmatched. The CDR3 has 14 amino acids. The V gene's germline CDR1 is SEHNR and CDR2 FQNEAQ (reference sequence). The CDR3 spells CASSARDSPYEQYF. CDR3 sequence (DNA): TGTGCCAGCAGCGCCCGGGACAGTCCCTACGAGCAGTACTTC.

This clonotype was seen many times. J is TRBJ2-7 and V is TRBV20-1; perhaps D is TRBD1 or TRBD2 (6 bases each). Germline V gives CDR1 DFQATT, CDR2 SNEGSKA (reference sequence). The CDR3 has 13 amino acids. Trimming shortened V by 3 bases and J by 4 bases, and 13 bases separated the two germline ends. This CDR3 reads CSARKGGWYEQYF. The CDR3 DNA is TGCAGTGCTAGGAAGGGGGGTTGGTACGAGCAGTACTTC.

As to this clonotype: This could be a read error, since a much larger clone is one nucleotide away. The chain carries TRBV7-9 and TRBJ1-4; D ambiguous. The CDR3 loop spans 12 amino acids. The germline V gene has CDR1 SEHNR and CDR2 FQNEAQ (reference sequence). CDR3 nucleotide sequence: TGTGTCAGCAGCTCAATCCGTGAAAAACTGTTTTTT. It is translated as CVSSSIREKLFF. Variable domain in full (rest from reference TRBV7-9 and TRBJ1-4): DTGVSQNPRHKITKRGQNVTFRCDPISEHNRLYWYRQTLGQGPEFLTYFQNEAQLEKSRLLSDRFSAERPKGSFSTLEIQRTEQGDSAMYLCVSSSIREKLFFGSGTQLSVL.

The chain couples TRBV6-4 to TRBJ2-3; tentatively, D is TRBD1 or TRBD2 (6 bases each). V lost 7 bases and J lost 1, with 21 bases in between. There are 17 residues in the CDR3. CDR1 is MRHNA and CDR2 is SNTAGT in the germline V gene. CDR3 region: CASTTKTGTLGTDTQYF. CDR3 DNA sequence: TGTGCCAGCACAACCAAAACAGGGACTCTTGGCACAGATACGCAGTATTTT.

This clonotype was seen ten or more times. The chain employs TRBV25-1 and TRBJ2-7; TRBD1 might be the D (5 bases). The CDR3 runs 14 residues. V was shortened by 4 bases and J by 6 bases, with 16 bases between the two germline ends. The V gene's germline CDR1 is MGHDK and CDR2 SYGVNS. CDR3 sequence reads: CASSGQGRSVEQYF. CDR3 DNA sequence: TGTGCCAGCAGTGGGCAGGGCCGGAGTGTCGAGCAGTACTTC.

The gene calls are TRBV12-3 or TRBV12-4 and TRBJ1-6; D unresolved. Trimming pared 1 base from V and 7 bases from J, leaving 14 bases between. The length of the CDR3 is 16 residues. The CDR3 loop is CASSLGQPSRNSPLHF. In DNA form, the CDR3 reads TGTGCCAGCAGTTTAGGTCAGCCGAGCCGGAATTCACCCCTCCACTTT.

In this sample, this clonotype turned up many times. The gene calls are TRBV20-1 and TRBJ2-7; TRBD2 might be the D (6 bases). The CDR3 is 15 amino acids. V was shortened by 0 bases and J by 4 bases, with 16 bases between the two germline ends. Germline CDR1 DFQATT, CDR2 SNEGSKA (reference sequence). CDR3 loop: CSARDTSPFAYEQYF. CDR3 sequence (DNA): TGCAGTGCTAGAGATACTAGCCCGTTTGCTTACGAGCAGTACTTC.

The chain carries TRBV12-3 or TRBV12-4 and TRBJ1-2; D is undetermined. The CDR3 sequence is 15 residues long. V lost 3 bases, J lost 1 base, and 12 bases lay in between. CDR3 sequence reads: CASSLTSTGNYGYTF. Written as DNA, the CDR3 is TGTGCCAGCAGTTTGACATCGACTGGTAACTATGGCTACACCTTC.

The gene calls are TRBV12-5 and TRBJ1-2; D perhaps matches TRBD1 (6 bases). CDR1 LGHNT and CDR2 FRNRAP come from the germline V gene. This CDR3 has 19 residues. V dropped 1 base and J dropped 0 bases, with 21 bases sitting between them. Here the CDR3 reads CASGLEREIGQRANYGYTF. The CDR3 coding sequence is TGTGCTAGTGGTTTGGAACGAGAAATCGGACAGAGAGCTAACTATGGCTACACCTTC.

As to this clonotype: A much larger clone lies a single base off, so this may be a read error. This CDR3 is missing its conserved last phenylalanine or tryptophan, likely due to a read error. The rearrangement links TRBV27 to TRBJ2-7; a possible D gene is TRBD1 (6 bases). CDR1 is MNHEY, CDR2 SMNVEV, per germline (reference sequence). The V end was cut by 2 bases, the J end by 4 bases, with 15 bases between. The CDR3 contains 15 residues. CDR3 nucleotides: TGTGCCAGCAGTTTAAAAGCCGGACAGACGTACGAGCAGTACCTC. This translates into CASSLKAGQTYEQYL.

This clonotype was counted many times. CDR3 residues: CASSWGGVAEAFF. The CDR3 nucleotides are TGTGCCAGCAGCTGGGGGGGGGTGGCTGAAGCTTTCTTT. This chain joins TRBV7-2 and TRBJ1-1; D possibly corresponds to TRBD1 (5 bases). Germline V gene lookup returns CDR1 SGHTA and CDR2 FQGNSA. The CDR3 consists of 13 residues. Trimming shortened V by 4 bases and J by 6 bases, and 12 bases separated the two germline ends.

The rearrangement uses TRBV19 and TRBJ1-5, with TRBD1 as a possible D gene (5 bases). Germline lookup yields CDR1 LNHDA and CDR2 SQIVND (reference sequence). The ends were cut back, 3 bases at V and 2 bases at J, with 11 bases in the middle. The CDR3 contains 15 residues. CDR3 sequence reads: CASSITGRGNQPQHF. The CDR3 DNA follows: TGTGCCAGTAGTATTACGGGCAGGGGCAATCAGCCCCAGCATTTT.

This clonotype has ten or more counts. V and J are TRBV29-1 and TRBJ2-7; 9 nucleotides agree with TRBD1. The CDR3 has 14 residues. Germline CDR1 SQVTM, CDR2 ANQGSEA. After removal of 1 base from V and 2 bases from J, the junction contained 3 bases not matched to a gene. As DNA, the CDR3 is TGCAGCGTTGAAGGGACAGGGGCAACCTACGAGCAGTACTTC. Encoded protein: CSVEGTGATYEQYF.

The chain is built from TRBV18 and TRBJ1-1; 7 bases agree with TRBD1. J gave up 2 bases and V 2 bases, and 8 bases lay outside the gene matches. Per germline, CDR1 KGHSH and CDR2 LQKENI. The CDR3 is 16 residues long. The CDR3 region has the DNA TGTGCCAGCTCACCATCGAAGGGACAGTCTAACACTGAAGCTTTCTTT. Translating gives CASSPSKGQSNTEAFF.

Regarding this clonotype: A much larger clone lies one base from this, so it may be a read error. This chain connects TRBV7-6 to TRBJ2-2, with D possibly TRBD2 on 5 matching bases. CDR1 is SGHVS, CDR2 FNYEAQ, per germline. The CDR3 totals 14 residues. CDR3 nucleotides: TGTGCCAGCAGCCGGGTCCTAGGCACCGGGAAGCTGTTTTTT. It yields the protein CASSRVLGTGKLFF.